Each of the 18 T cell receptor beta chains below was sequenced from the same sample in a study of T-cell memory formation after mild COVID-19. From the 5' RACE reads, TCRdb called clonotypes with MiXCR, one entry per CDR3 protein. The sample yields 500,000 to 550,000 distinct CDR3 sequences, about a fifth seen once. The sample was PBMCs or a T cell subset sorted from them (not recorded which). These receptors all come from an adult woman who had mild COVID-19 (a few samples of this study predate the infection). Cell type and time point are not known.

In this sample, this clonotype turned up a few times. The chain recombines TRBV15 with TRBJ2-7; the D gene is possibly TRBD2 (5 bases). Per the germline V gene, CDR1 is LNHNV and CDR2 is YYDKDF (reference sequence). The CDR3 totals 13 residues. V dropped 0 bases and J dropped 6 bases, with 9 bases sitting between them. The CDR3 protein is CATSREAAREQYF. CDR3 DNA: TGTGCCACCAGCAGAGAAGCGGCCCGCGAGCAGTACTTC.

This clonotype was seen a few times. The chain uses TRBV11-2 and TRBJ2-1; weak D call: TRBD1 (6 bases). The CDR3 has 15 amino acids. V was pared by 2 bases and J by 1 base, with 9 bases between. Germline CDR1 reads SGHAT; CDR2 reads FQNNGV. CDR3: CASSLQGRSYNEQFF. CDR3 coding DNA: TGTGCCAGCAGCTTACAGGGGCGATCCTACAATGAGCAGTTCTTC. The full variable domain, its missing parts supplied by reference TRBV11-2 and TRBJ2-1, is EAGVAQSPRYKIIEKRQSVAFWCNPISGHATLYWYQQILGQGPKLLIQFQNNGVVDDSQLPKDRFSAERLKGVDSTLKIQPAKLEDSAVYLCASSLQGRSYNEQFFGPGTRLTVL.

This clonotype was found once. The chain carries TRBV3-1 and TRBJ1-1; D perhaps matches TRBD1 (6 bases). This CDR3 is built from 14 residues. Trimming left V 2 bases short and J 4 bases short, with 11 bases between. CDR1 is LGHDT, CDR2 YNNKEL, per germline (reference sequence). CDR3 DNA: TGTGCCAGCAGCCAAAGTTCAGGGGCCACTGAAGCTTTCTTT. The encoded protein is CASSQSSGATEAFF.

The V call is TRBV20-1, the J call TRBJ2-4; the D is unclear. Trimming stripped 0 bases from V and 1 base from J, with 7 bases between. Germline CDR1 reads DFQATT; CDR2 reads SNEGSKA (reference sequence). There are 14 residues in the CDR3. The CDR3 loop is CSAREANAKNIQYF. The CDR3 coding sequence is TGCAGTGCTAGAGAGGCCAACGCCAAAAACATTCAGTACTTC.

The V call is TRBV15, the J call TRBJ1-5; D perhaps matches TRBD1 (5 bases). CDR1 is LNHNV, CDR2 YYDKDF, per germline (reference sequence). Between the trimmed V and J ends, which lost 1 base and 1 base, there was a span of 14 bases. The CDR3 has 17 residues. The CDR3 here is CATSRGARAESNQPQHF. DNA for the CDR3: TGTGCCACCAGCAGAGGGGCCAGGGCGGAGAGCAATCAGCCCCAGCATTTT.

The chain is built from TRBV19 and TRBJ1-1; 9 bases line up with TRBD1. The J segment lost 3 bases and the V segment lost 9 bases, leaving 8 bases of the junction unmatched. CDR1 LNHDA and CDR2 SQIVND come from the germline V gene (reference sequence). The CDR3 extends over 14 amino acids. The CDR3 nucleotides read TGTGCCAGCCTCGGACAGGGGAAATACACTGAAGCTTTCTTT. Translated, it gives CASLGQGKYTEAFF.

In this sample, this clonotype turned up a few times. The chain joins TRBV20-1 to TRBJ2-3, with 9 nucleotides matching TRBD2. The CDR3 is made up of 13 amino acids. Trimming removed 2 bases from V and 5 bases from J; junction bases left unmatched: 2. Looked up from germline, CDR1 is DFQATT and CDR2 is SNEGSKA (reference sequence). The DNA for the CDR3 is TGCAGTGCTAGACTAGCGGGGCGAGATACGCAGTATTTT. This codes for CSARLAGRDTQYF.

This clonotype was recorded a few times. CDR3 loop: CATSDSQDNQPQHF. The CDR3 coding sequence is TGTGCCACCAGTGATTCACAGGACAATCAGCCCCAGCATTTT. The chain combines TRBV24-1 with TRBJ1-5, with a weak D call TRBD1 (5 bases). Germline-derived CDR1 and CDR2 are KGHDR and SFDVKD. Trimming removed 2 bases at V and 3 bases at J, with 7 bases between. CDR3 length: 14 residues.

The rearrangement joins TRBV10-3 to TRBJ1-2; possible D gene TRBD1, 6 bases. Between the trimmed V and J ends, which lost 4 bases and 5 bases, there was a span of 8 bases. The CDR3 contains 12 residues. Germline assignment: CDR1 ENHRY and CDR2 SYGVKD. The CDR3 DNA is TGTGCCATCAGTGGTCAGGGGTATGGCTACACCTTC. It specifies CAISGQGYGYTF.

The chain employs TRBV24-1 and TRBJ2-1; possible D gene TRBD2, 5 bases. The CDR3 is made up of 14 amino acids. Germline lookup yields CDR1 KGHDR and CDR2 SFDVKD. Between the trimmed V and J ends, which lost 6 bases and 5 bases, there was a span of 13 bases. The CDR3 reads CATSLAYGDNEQFF. CDR3 DNA sequence: TGTGCCACCAGTCTAGCCTATGGTGACAATGAGCAGTTCTTC.

The rearrangement uses TRBV4-1 and TRBJ2-5; 7 nucleotides align to TRBD2. With V trimmed by 0 bases and J by 6 bases, 7 bases remained unmatched. The germline CDR1 and CDR2 sequences are MGHRA and YSYEKL. The CDR3 runs to 15 residues. CDR3 sequence (DNA): TGCGCCAGCAGCCAAGACGGCCTAGCGGCCCAGACCCAGTACTTC. Translated, it gives CASSQDGLAAQTQYF.

The table lists this clonotype with a few counts. V usage is TRBV7-9 and J usage is TRBJ1-3; D uncertain. Per the germline V gene, CDR1 is SEHNR and CDR2 is FQNEAQ (reference sequence). The CDR3 consists of 15 residues. Trimming left V 5 bases short and J 0 bases short, with 11 bases between. In nucleotides, the CDR3 is TGTGCCAGCAGCCTCGGACTGCTCTCTGGAAACACCATATATTTT. Translated: CASSLGLLSGNTIYF. Variable domain in full (rest from reference TRBV7-9 and TRBJ1-3): DTGVSQNPRHKITKRGQNVTFRCDPISEHNRLYWYRQTLGQGPEFLTYFQNEAQLEKSRLLSDRFSAERPKGSFSTLEIQRTEQGDSAMYLCASSLGLLSGNTIYFGEGSWLTVV.

A few counts support this clonotype. This chain links TRBV2 with TRBJ2-7; D remains unclear. CDR1 and CDR2 from the germline V gene are SNHLY and FYNNEI. The V end lost 6 bases, the J end lost 2 bases, and 2 bases lay between the germline ends. The CDR3 is 10 residues long. The CDR3 coding sequence is TGTGCCAGCAGGGCCTACGAGCAGTACTTC. It is translated as CASRAYEQYF.

The chain carries TRBV7-8 and TRBJ1-1, with TRBD1 identical over 8 bases. Germline V lookup: CDR1 SGHVS, CDR2 FQNEAQ. The CDR3 runs to 17 residues. J was trimmed by 0 bases and V by 2 bases; bases with no gene match: 8. CDR3 region: CASSLSLDRVLNTEAFF. The CDR3 nucleotides are TGTGCCAGCAGCTTATCTTTGGACAGGGTACTGAACACTGAAGCTTTCTTT.

This clonotype was detected many times. V is TRBV7-3 and J is TRBJ2-1; 14 nucleotides align to TRBD2. CDR1 and CDR2 (germline): SGHTA, FQGTGA. The CDR3 consists of 14 residues. V lost 5 bases, J lost 10 bases, and 4 bases stayed unmatched. In nucleotides, the CDR3 is TGTGCCAGCAGCCTAAGACTAGCGGGAGGGGAGCAGTTCTTC. Protein product: CASSLRLAGGEQFF.

The chain combines TRBV20-1 with TRBJ2-5; D is perhaps TRBD1 (6 bases). The germline V and J ends were trimmed by 6 bases and 2 bases, with 13 bases remaining between them. The germline V gene has CDR1 DFQATT and CDR2 SNEGSKA (reference sequence). CDR3 length: 13 amino acids. CDR3 region: CSALQGSQETQYF. The CDR3 coding sequence is TGCAGTGCGCTACAGGGTTCTCAAGAGACCCAGTACTTC.

This clonotype was seen more than once but under ten times. CDR3 nucleotides: TGTGCCAGCAGCCACCGGAGCGGTCGCACAGATACGCAGTATTTT. It specifies CASSHRSGRTDTQYF. This rearrangement joins TRBV3-1 to TRBJ2-3; D perhaps matches TRBD2 (5 bases). This CDR3 is built from 15 residues. CDR1 and CDR2 (germline): LGHDT, YNNKEL (reference sequence). The V end was cut by 3 bases, the J end by 1 base, with 11 bases between.

V is TRBV7-2 and J is TRBJ2-2; D is ambiguous. Germline CDR1 reads SGHTA; CDR2 reads FQGNSA. The ends were cut back, 1 base at V and 7 bases at J, with 10 bases in the middle. The CDR3 is 14 amino acids. The CDR3 DNA follows: TGTGCCAGCAGCTTAGTAGTGCGCGGCGGGGAGCTGTTTTTT. This encodes CASSLVVRGGELFF.